Below, one TCR beta chain is given with its context. Trimming stripped 4 bases from V and 5 bases from J, with 18 bases between. In germline, CDR1 is LNHDA, CDR2 SQIVND (reference sequence). The CDR3 sequence is 15 residues long. The data derive from a study of blood T cell repertoires in COVID-19. Only in-frame clones appear in the TCRdb table, and some are missing; sequencing was by immunoSEQ multiplex PCR. The sample carries 37,000 or so clones, around nine tenths recorded once. The sample was peripheral blood. The chain links TRBV19 to TRBJ2-7, with D possibly TRBD2 on 6 matching bases. The receptor's source is a man between 65 and 85 years old with acute or convalescent COVID-19. The CDR3, as DNA: TGTGCCAGTAGTACCACCGGAGGGGCTCTCAACGAGCAGTACTTC. Its protein is CASSTTGGALNEQYF.